This T cell receptor (beta chain) was sequenced in a study of T-cell memory formation after mild COVID-19. Study at large: The study found TCR clusters largely donor specific.

On this clonotype: Its antigen is undetermined.

The V segment lost 5 bases and the J segment 5 bases; nucleotides outside the gene matches: 9. The CDR3 consists of 15 residues. The 5'RACE method, run with constant-segment primers, produced TCR alpha and TCR beta cDNA libraries (carrying sample barcodes and UMIs). MiXCR, applied by TCRdb to the 5' RACE reads, yields one record per CDR3 protein. The table has approximately 410,000 distinct CDR3 sequences, roughly a quarter seen once. Study findings and constraints: The CD4+ clones that contracted clustered mainly within CM and EM, and the CD8+ clones concentrated in EMRA. Cross-reactive memory appears to have joined, as suggested by some responding clones showing up in pre-infection memory.

This TCR was sampled from an adult woman who had mild COVID-19 (a few samples of this study predate the infection). Cell type and time point are not known. This chain uses TRBV12-3 or TRBV12-4 with TRBJ2-1; TRBD2 matches 7 bases. The sequencing sample was made of PBMCs or a T cell subset sorted from them (not recorded which). In DNA, the CDR3 is TGTGCCAGCAGTCCGATGGCGGGGGTGAACAATGAGCAGTTCTTC. This gives the protein CASSPMAGVNNEQFF.